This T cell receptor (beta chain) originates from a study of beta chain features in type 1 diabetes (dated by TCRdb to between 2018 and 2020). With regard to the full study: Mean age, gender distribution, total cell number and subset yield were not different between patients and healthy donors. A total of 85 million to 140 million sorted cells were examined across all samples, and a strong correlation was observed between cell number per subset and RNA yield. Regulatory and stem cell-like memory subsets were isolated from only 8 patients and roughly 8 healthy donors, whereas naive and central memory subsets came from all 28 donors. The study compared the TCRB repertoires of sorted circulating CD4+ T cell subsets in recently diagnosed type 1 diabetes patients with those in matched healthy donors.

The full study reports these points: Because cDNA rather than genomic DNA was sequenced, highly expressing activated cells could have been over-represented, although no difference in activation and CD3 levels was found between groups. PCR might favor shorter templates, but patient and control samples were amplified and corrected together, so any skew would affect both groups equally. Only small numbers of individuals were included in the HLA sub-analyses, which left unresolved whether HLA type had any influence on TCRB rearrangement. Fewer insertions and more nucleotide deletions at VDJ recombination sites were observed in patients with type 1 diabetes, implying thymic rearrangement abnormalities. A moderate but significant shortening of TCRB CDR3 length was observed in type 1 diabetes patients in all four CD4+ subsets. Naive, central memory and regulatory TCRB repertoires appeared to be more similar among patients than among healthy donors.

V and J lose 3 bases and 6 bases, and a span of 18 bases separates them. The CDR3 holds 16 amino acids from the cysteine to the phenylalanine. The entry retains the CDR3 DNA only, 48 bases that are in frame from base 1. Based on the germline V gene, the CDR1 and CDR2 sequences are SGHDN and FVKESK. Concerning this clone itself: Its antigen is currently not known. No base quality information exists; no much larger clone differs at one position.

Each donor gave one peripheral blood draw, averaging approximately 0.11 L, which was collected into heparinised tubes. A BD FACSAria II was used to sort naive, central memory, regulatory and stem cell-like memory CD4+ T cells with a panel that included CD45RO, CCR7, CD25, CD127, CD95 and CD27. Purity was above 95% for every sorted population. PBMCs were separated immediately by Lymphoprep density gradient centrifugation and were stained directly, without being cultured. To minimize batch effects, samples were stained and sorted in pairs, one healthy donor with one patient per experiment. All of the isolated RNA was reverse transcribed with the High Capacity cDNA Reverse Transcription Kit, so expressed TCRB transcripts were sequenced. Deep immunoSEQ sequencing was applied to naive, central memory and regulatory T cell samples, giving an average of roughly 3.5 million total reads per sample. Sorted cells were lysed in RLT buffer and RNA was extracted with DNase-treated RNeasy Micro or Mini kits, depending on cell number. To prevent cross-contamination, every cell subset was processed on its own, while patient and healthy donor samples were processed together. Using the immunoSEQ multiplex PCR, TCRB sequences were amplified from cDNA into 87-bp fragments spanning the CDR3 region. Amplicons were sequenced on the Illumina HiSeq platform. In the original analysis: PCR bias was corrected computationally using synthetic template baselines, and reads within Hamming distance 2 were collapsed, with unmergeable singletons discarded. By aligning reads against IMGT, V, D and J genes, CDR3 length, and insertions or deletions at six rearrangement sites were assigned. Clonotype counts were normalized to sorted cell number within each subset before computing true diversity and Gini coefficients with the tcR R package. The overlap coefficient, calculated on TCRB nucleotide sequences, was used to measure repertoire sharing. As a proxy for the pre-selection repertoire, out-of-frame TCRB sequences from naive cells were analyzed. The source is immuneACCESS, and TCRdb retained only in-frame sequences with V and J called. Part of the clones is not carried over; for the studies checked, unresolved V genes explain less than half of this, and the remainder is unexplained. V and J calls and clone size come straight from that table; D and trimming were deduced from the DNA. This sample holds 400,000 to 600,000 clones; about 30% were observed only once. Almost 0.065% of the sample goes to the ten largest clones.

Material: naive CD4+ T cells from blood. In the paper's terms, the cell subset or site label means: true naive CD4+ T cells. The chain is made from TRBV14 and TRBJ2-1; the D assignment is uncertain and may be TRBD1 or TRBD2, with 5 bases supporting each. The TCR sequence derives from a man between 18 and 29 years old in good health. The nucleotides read TGTGCCAGCAGCCACCGGGACCCACAGAGATTCAATGAGCAGTTCTTC. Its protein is CASSHRDPQRFNEQFF.